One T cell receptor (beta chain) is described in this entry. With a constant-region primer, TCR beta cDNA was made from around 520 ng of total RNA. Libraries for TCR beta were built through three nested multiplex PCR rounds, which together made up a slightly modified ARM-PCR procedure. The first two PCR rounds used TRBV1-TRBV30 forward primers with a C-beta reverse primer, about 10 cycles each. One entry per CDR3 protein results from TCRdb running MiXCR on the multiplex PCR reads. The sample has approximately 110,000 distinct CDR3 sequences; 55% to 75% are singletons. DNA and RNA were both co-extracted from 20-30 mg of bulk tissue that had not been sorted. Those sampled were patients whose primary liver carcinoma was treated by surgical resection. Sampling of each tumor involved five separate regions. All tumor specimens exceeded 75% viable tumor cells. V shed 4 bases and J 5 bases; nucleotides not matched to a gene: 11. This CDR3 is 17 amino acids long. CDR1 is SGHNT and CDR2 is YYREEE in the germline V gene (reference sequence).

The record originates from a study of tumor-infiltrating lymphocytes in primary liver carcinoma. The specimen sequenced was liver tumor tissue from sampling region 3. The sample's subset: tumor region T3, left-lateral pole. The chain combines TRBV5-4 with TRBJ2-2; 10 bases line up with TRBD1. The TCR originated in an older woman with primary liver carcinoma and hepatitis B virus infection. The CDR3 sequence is CASSPPGQGTITGELFF. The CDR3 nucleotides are TGTGCCAGCAGCCCGCCGGGACAGGGGACGATTACCGGGGAGCTGTTTTTT.